These 8 T cell receptor beta chains originate from one sample sequenced in a study of vaccination and CD4 T cells after COVID-19. Treatment in this sample: approximately 9-day PBMC culture with coronavirus spike peptide pools or control peptides (ViraFEST assay). The Oncomine TCR Beta short-read assay sequenced DNA from cultured CD4+ T cells. One entry per CDR3 protein, called by TCRdb with MiXCR from the PCR reads. Among about 8,900 distinct CDR3 sequences, 50% to 80% were seen once, and the ten largest hold about 31%. What these receptors recognize is not known. Material for sequencing was CD4+ T cells from blood, cultured in vitro. These receptors all stem from a human donor who had recovered from COVID-19.

This clonotype has more than one count but fewer than ten. The gene calls are TRBV19 and TRBJ1-2; D call uncertain. The V gene lost 11 bases and the J gene lost 4 bases, with 11 bases spanning the gap. The CDR3 length is 11 residues. CDR1 and CDR2 from the germline V gene are LNHDA and SQIVND (reference sequence). The DNA of the CDR3 is TGTGCCTCCGCAGGCAGCTATGGCTACACCTTC. It encodes CASAGSYGYTF.

The V call is TRBV14, the J call TRBJ1-1; no clear D gene. This CDR3 spans 15 amino acids. Trimming shortened V by 3 bases and J by 1 base, and 12 bases separated the two germline ends. Germline CDR1 and CDR2: SGHDN and FVKESK. The CDR3 nucleotides are TGTGCCAGCAGCCACCTAGGACGCGCGAACACTGAAGCTTTCTTT. This codes for CASSHLGRANTEAFF.

The chain couples TRBV20-1 to TRBJ1-5; tentatively, D is TRBD1 (5 bases). CDR3 length: 13 residues. The germline V gene has CDR1 DFQATT and CDR2 SNEGSKA (reference sequence). Trimming cost V 5 bases and J 4 bases, with 12 bases left between them. CDR3: CSAVNRGNQPQHF. CDR3 nucleotides: TGCAGTGCTGTTAATCGGGGGAATCAGCCCCAGCATTTT.

V gene TRBV14 combines with J gene TRBJ1-2, with 8 bases lining up with TRBD1. The J segment lost 2 bases and the V segment lost 6 bases, leaving 11 bases of the junction unmatched. The CDR3 loop spans 16 amino acids. Germline V gives CDR1 SGHDN, CDR2 FVKESK. The chain's CDR3 is CASSHGQGASNYGYTF. CDR3 sequence (DNA): TGTGCCAGCAGTCACGGGCAGGGGGCCTCAAACTATGGCTACACCTTC.

This chain joins TRBV18 and TRBJ2-3; no clear D gene. With 1 base removed from V and 1 base from J, the gap between germline ends came to 9 bases. The CDR3 runs 15 residues. Germline CDR1 and CDR2: KGHSH and LQKENI. The CDR3 loop reads CASSPQSMGTDTQYF. Here the CDR3 DNA reads TGTGCCAGCTCACCACAGTCAATGGGCACAGATACGCAGTATTTT. Based on the CDR3 plus reference TRBV18 and TRBJ2-3, the full variable domain is NAGVMQNPRHLVRRRGQEARLRCSPMKGHSHVYWYRQLPEEGLKFMVYLQKENIIDESGMPKERFSAEFPKEGPSILRIQQVVRGDSAAYFCASSPQSMGTDTQYFGPGTRLTVL.

The V gene is TRBV10-3, the J gene TRBJ1-1; D might be TRBD1 (5 bases). The CDR3 has 13 amino acids. V lost 9 bases to trimming and J lost 1 base, with 12 bases between them. Looked up from germline, CDR1 is ENHRY and CDR2 is SYGVKD. This CDR3 reads CAISGGENTEAFF. CDR3 DNA: TGTGCCATTTCCGGAGGGGAGAACACTGAAGCTTTCTTT.

The sample holds a few counts of this clonotype. This chain joins TRBV24-1 and TRBJ2-3; no definite D call. V was pared by 3 bases and J by 5 bases, with 8 bases between. Germline V gene sequence: CDR1 KGHDR, CDR2 SFDVKD. This CDR3 is built from 13 residues. The CDR3 DNA reads as TGTGCCACCAGTGATCCCCCGGTAGATACGCAGTATTTT. Protein sequence: CATSDPPVDTQYF.

This clonotype was observed a few times. The gene calls are TRBV6-2 or TRBV6-3 and TRBJ1-2; 7 bases are shared with TRBD1. The CDR3 is 14 residues long. The germline CDR1 and CDR2 sequences are MNHEY and SVGEGT. Trimming at V came to 7 bases and at J to 8 bases, leaving 13 bases not matched to a gene. CDR3 amino acids: CASTSAGGAEGYTF. In nucleotides, the CDR3 is TGTGCCAGCACCTCCGCAGGGGGGGCGGAAGGCTACACCTTC.